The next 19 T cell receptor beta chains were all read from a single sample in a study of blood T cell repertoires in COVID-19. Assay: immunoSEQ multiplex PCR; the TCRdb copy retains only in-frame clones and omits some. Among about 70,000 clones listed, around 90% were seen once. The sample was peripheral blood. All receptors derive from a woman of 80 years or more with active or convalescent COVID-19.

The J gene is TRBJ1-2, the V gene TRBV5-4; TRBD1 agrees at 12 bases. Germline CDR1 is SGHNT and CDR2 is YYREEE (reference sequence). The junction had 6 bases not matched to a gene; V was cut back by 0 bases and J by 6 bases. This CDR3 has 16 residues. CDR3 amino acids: CASSLGRGQGANGYTF. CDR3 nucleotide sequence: TGTGCCAGCAGCTTGGGAAGGGGACAGGGGGCGAATGGCTACACCTTC.

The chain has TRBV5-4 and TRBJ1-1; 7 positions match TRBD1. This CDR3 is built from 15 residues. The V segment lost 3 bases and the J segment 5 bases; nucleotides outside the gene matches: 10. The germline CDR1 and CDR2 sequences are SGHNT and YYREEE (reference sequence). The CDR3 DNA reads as TGTGCCAGCAGCTCCCGACGGGACAGTAAGACTGAAGCTTTCTTT. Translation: CASSSRRDSKTEAFF.

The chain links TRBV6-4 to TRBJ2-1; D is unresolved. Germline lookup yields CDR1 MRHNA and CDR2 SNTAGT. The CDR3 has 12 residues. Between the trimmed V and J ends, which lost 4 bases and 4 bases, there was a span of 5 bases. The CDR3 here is CASSAGYNEQFF. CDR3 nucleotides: TGTGCCAGCAGTGCGGGTTACAATGAGCAGTTCTTC.

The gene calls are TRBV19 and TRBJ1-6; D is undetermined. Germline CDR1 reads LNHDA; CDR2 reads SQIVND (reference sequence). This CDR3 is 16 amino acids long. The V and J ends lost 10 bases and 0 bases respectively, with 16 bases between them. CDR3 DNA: TGTGCCACAAAACGGGGAGAAAGCTCCTATAATTCACCCCTCCACTTT. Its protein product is CATKRGESSYNSPLHF.

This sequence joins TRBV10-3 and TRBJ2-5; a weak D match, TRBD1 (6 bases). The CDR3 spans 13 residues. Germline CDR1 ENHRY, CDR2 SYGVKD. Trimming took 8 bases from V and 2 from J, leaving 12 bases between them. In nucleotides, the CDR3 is TGTGCCATCGGGACAAACAATCAAGAGACCCAGTACTTC. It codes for CAIGTNNQETQYF.

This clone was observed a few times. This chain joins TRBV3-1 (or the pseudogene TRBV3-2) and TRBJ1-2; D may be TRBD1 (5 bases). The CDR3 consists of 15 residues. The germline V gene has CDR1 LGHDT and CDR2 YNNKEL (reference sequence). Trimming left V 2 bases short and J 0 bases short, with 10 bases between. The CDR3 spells CASSQPDTANYGYTF. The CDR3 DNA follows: TGTGCCAGCAGCCAACCGGACACAGCTAACTATGGCTACACCTTC.

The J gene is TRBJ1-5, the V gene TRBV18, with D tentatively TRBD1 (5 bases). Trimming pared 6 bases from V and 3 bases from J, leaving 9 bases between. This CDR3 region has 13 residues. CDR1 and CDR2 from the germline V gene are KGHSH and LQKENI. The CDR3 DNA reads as TGTGCCAGCTCTTCGGACACCAATCAGCCCCAGCATTTT. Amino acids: CASSSDTNQPQHF.

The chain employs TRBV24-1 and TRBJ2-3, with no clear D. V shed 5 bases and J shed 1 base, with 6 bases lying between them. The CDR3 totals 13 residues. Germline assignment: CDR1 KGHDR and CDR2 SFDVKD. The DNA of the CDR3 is TGTGCCACCAGTGTAGGAGGCACAGATACGCAGTATTTT. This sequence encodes CATSVGGTDTQYF.

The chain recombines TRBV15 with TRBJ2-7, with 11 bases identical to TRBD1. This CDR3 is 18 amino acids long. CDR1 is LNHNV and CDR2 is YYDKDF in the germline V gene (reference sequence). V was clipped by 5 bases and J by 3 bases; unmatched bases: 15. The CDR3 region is CATSSPGRDRGESYEQYF. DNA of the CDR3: TGTGCCACCAGCTCTCCTGGCCGGGACAGGGGGGAAAGCTACGAGCAGTACTTC.

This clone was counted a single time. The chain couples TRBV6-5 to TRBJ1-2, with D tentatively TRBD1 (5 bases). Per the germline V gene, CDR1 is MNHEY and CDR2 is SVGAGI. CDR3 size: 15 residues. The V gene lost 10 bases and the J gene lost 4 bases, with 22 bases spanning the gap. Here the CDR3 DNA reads TGTGCCACCAGCATTTGGGTTGGGGGGACCTATGGCTACACCTTC. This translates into CATSIWVGGTYGYTF.

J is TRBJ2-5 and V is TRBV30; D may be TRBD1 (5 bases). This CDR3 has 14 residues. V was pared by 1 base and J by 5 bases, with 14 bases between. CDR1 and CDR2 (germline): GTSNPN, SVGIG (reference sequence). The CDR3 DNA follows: TGTGCCTGGAGTGAGGGGCAGGGTCTGGAGACCCAGTACTTC. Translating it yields CAWSEGQGLETQYF. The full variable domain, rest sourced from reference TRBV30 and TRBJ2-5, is SQTIHQWPATLVQPVGSPLSLECTVEGTSNPNLYWYRQAAGRGLQLLFYSVGIGQISSEVPQNLSASRPQDRQFILSSKKLLLSDSGFYLCAWSEGQGLETQYFGPGTRLLVL.

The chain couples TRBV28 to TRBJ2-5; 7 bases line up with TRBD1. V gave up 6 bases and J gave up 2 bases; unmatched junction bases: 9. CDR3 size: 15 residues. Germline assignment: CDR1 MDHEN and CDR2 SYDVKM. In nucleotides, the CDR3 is TGTGCCAGCAGGCCACAACAGGGGCCGCAAGAGACCCAGTACTTC. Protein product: CASRPQQGPQETQYF.

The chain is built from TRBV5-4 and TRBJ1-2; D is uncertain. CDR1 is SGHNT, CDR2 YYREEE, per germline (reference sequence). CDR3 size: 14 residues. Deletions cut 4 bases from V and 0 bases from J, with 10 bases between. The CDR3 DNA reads TGTGCCAGCAGCCTGCCGTTAGCTAACTATGGCTACACCTTC. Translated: CASSLPLANYGYTF.

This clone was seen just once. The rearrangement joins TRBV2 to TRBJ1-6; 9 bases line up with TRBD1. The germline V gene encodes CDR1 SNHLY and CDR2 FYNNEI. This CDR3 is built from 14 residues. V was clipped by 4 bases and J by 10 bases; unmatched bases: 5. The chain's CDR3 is CASSGDRVGSPLHF. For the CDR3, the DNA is TGTGCCAGCAGTGGGGACAGGGTGGGCTCACCCCTCCACTTT.

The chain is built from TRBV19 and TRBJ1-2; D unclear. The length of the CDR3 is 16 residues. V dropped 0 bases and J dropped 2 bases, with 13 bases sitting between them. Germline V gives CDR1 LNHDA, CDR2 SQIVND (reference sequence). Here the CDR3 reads CASSIDLTTKNYGYTF. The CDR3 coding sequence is TGTGCCAGTAGTATAGATCTTACTACAAAAAACTATGGCTACACCTTC.

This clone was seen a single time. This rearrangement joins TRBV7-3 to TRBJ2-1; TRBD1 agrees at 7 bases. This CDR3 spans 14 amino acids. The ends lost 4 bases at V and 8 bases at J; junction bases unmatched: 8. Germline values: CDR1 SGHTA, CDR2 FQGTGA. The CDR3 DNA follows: TGTGCCAGCAGCTCCCTGAGGGGGCAGGATGAGCAGTTCTTC. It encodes CASSSLRGQDEQFF.

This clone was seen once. CDR3 DNA sequence: TGTGCCAGTAGTATCGGGTATGACACTGAAGCTTTCTTT. Its translation is CASSIGYDTEAFF. The chain combines TRBV19 with TRBJ1-1; no clear D gene. CDR1 and CDR2 from the germline V gene are LNHDA and SQIVND (reference sequence). Trimming left V 3 bases short and J 3 bases short, with 8 bases between. The CDR3 runs to 13 residues.

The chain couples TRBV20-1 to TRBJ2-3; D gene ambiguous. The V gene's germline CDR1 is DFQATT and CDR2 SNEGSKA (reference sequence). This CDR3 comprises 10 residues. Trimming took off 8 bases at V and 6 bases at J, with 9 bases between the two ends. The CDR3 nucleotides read TGCAGTTCCCGAGGCGATACGCAGTATTTT. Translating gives CSSRGDTQYF.

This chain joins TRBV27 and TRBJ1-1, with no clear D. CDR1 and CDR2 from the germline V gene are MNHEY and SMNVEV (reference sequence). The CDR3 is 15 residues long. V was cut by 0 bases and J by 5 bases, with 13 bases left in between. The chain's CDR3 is CASSLSVAGGTEAFF. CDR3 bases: TGTGCCAGCAGTTTATCCGTGGCCGGCGGGACTGAAGCTTTCTTT.